Listed below are T cell receptor beta chains from one sample, sequenced in a study of OX40 agonist ivuxolimab in advanced cancers. Assay: immunoSEQ multiplex PCR; the TCRdb copy retains only in-frame clones and omits some. The sample shows roughly 80,000 clones, approximately 92% of them seen only once. The source was CD4+ or CD8+ T cells sorted from blood, collected in a trial of the OX40 agonist ivuxolimab. Receptor source: an adult with an advanced solid tumor such as melanoma, head and neck, liver or kidney cancer. Both conserved end residues are part of each CDR3. The D gene is left open where the match is weak. Some rows have no size entry. The others give once, few or many, or a class for an expanded clone.

V	size	D	J	CDR3	DNA
TRBV28	-	-	TRBJ1-6	CASSLFAQIRTNSPLHF	TGTGCCAGCAGTTTGTTCGCGCAGATTAGGACCAATTCACCCCTCCACTTT
TRBV4-2	once	-	TRBJ2-1	CASSQDTNEQFF	TGTGCCAGCAGCCAAGATACGAATGAGCAGTTCTTC
TRBV5-6	-	TRBD2	TRBJ2-1	CASSLGREARTYNEQFF	TGTGCCAGCAGCTTGGGGCGGGAGGCCCGGACCTACAATGAGCAGTTCTTC
TRBV9	-	TRBD1	TRBJ2-3	CASSVGQGPDTQYF	TGTGCCAGCAGCGTGGGACAGGGACCAGATACGCAGTATTTT
TRBV2	-	TRBD1	TRBJ1-1	CASRDRGGNTEAFF	TGTGCCAGCAGGGACAGGGGGGGGAACACTGAAGCTTTCTTT
TRBV6-6	-	TRBD2	TRBJ2-3	CASSYSTSGYTDTQYF	TGTGCCAGCAGTTACTCGACTAGCGGTTACACAGATACGCAGTATTTT
TRBV5-1	-	-	TRBJ2-2	CASRTENTGELFF	TGCGCCAGCAGGACAGAGAACACCGGGGAGCTGTTTTTT
TRBV9	-	-	TRBJ2-5	CASSLQGNQETQYF	TGTGCCAGCAGCCTACAGGGAAATCAAGAGACCCAGTACTTC
TRBV12-5	-	TRBD1	TRBJ2-2	CASGLLKGQGTFSGELFF	TGTGCTAGTGGTTTGCTAAAAGGACAGGGTACATTCTCCGGGGAGCTGTTTTTT
TRBV6-5	-	-	TRBJ1-2	CASSSIFGYTF	TGTGCCAGCAGCTCAATCTTTGGCTACACCTTC
TRBV28	once	-	TRBJ1-1	CASSSEGYMAEAFF	TGTGCCAGCAGTTCGGAGGGGTATATGGCTGAAGCTTTCTTT
TRBV9	-	TRBD2	TRBJ2-2	CASTRGGTNTGELFF	TGTGCCAGTACGAGGGGAGGGACCAACACCGGGGAGCTGTTTTTT
TRBV7-8	-	-	TRBJ2-7	CASSFTPRVGGEQYF	TGTGCCAGCAGCTTCACCCCTCGGGTGGGAGGCGAGCAGTACTTC
TRBV6-5	-	TRBD1	TRBJ2-1	CASRDRGTYNEQFF	TGTGCCAGTAGAGACAGGGGGACCTACAATGAGCAGTTCTTC
TRBV27	-	TRBD2	TRBJ2-3	CASTGGWADTQYF	TGTGCCAGCACGGGAGGTTGGGCAGATACGCAGTATTTT
TRBV19	-	-	TRBJ2-1	CASSIGTDFLDEQFF	TGTGCCAGTAGTATAGGGACAGACTTTCTGGATGAGCAGTTCTTC
TRBV7-3	-	TRBD1	TRBJ2-2	CASSQTGASGELFF	TGTGCCAGCAGTCAAACAGGGGCCTCCGGGGAGCTGTTTTTT
TRBV6-5	-	-	TRBJ2-7	CASSYSVSYEQYF	TGTGCCAGCAGTTACTCCGTGAGCTACGAGCAGTACTTC
TRBV7-2	-	-	TRBJ1-1	CASSSPGTAWLEAFF	TGTGCCAGCAGCTCCCCGGGGACCGCGTGGTTGGAAGCTTTCTTT
TRBV9	-	TRBD2	TRBJ2-5	CASSPAVRGETQYF	TGTGCCAGCAGCCCGGCCGTGCGGGGGGAGACCCAGTACTTC
TRBV6-1	once	TRBD2	TRBJ2-1	CASSELAGTSGGALYNEQFF	TGTGCCAGCAGTGAACTTGCCGGGACTAGCGGGGGGGCTCTCTACAATGAGCAGTTCTTC
TRBV18	-	TRBD1	TRBJ1-1	CASSPLRTGPTGTEAFF	TGTGCCAGCTCACCGCTCCGGACAGGACCGACCGGCACTGAAGCTTTCTTT
TRBV28	-	-	TRBJ2-7	CASSFGAWGDEQYF	TGTGCCAGCAGTTTTGGAGCATGGGGTGACGAGCAGTACTTC
TRBV6-5	-	-	TRBJ2-5	CASSYSNGIRETQYF	TGTGCCAGCAGTTACTCGAACGGGATCAGGGAGACCCAGTACTTC
TRBV28	-	-	TRBJ2-7	CASTTGTGEQYF	TGTGCCAGCACTACAGGGACCGGCGAGCAGTACTTC
TRBV4-3	-	-	TRBJ2-2	CASSRGVGTGELFF	TGCGCCAGCAGCCGTGGAGTGGGGACCGGGGAGCTGTTTTTT
TRBV19	-	-	TRBJ2-1	CASSIHVSLEEQFF	TGTGCCAGTAGTATACATGTTTCGCTCGAAGAGCAGTTCTTC
TRBV15	-	TRBD1	TRBJ1-2	CATSRETGMEGYTF	TGTGCCACCAGCAGAGAGACAGGGATGGAGGGCTACACCTTC
TRBV5-8	-	-	TRBJ1-6	CASSLSGRGVGSPLHF	TGTGCCAGCAGCTTGAGTGGCAGGGGAGTTGGTTCACCCCTCCACTTT
TRBV19	-	-	TRBJ2-1	CASRSMYNEQFF	TGTGCCAGTAGAAGTATGTACAATGAGCAGTTCTTC
TRBV18	-	TRBD1	TRBJ1-5	CASSRDRLNQPQHF	TGTGCCAGCTCTCGGGACAGACTGAATCAGCCCCAGCATTTT
TRBV6-5	-	-	TRBJ1-1	CASSYHPADPEAFF	TGTGCCAGCAGTTACCACCCGGCCGACCCTGAAGCTTTCTTT
TRBV7-9	once	TRBD1	TRBJ2-2	CASSGDRGPDTGELFF	TGTGCCAGCAGCGGGGACAGGGGGCCGGACACCGGGGAGCTGTTTTTT
TRBV6-6	-	-	TRBJ1-3	CASSSQGGNTIYF	TGTGCCAGCAGCTCCCAGGGTGGAAACACCATATATTTT
TRBV5-1	-	-	TRBJ2-1	CASSLAAGTSDEQFF	TGCGCCAGCAGCTTGGCAGCAGGTACCTCAGATGAGCAGTTCTTC
TRBV28	-	TRBD1	TRBJ1-1	CASSLYSVGSSGGGTEAFF	TGTGCCAGCAGTTTATATAGTGTTGGGTCCTCAGGGGGTGGCACTGAAGCTTTCTTT
TRBV7-3	-	-	TRBJ2-2	CASSFTLGSPATGELFF	TGTGCCAGCAGCTTTACACTGGGCAGTCCTGCCACCGGGGAGCTGTTTTTT
TRBV28	-	TRBD1	TRBJ2-7	CASSQGTASYEQYF	TGTGCCAGCAGTCAAGGGACAGCCTCCTACGAGCAGTACTTC
TRBV28	-	-	TRBJ1-5	CASSLRGGQPQHF	TGTGCCAGCAGCCTTCGGGGGGGTCAGCCCCAGCATTTT
TRBV6-5	-	TRBD1	TRBJ2-4	CASTQTGFDIQYF	TGTGCCAGCACCCAGACAGGGTTCGACATTCAGTACTTC
TRBV19	once	-	TRBJ1-5	CASSISFWGNQPQHF	TGTGCCAGTAGTATCTCCTTTTGGGGCAATCAGCCCCAGCATTTT
TRBV5-6	once	-	TRBJ1-5	CASSRGGVQPQHF	TGTGCCAGCAGCCGCGGGGGGGTACAGCCCCAGCATTTT
TRBV7-2	-	-	TRBJ2-5	CASSLVGGQETQYF	TGTGCCAGCAGCTTAGTAGGAGGACAAGAGACCCAGTACTTC
TRBV19	-	-	TRBJ1-5	CASADRYNQPQHF	TGTGCCAGTGCCGACAGATACAATCAGCCCCAGCATTTT
TRBV11-2	once	TRBD1	TRBJ2-7	CASSLAAGQGSEQYF	TGTGCCAGCAGCTTAGCCGCGGGACAGGGGAGCGAGCAGTACTTC
TRBV5-6	-	-	TRBJ1-3	CASSLGSSTIYF	TGTGCCAGCAGCTTGGGGTCGAGCACCATATATTTT
TRBV21-1	-	-	TRBJ2-5	CASSQGVTGDEETQYF	TGTGCCAGCAGCCAGGGGGTTACAGGGGATGAAGAGACCCAGTACTTC